This passage covers 18 T cell receptor beta chains from one sample sequenced in a study of Tregs in tolerant kidney transplant recipients. Profiled with immunoSEQ multiplex PCR; TCRdb holds only in-frame clones, not every one. The sample lists more than 95,000 clones, around 94% occurring once. The sequenced sample consisted of CD4+ T cells from blood. These receptors were collected from a human donor in good health.

This rearrangement joins TRBV4-1 to TRBJ2-7; TRBD2 matches at 11 bases. V was pared by 2 bases and J by 3 bases, with 3 bases of the junction left unmatched. CDR1 MGHRA and CDR2 YSYEKL come from the germline V gene. This CDR3 region has 15 residues. The CDR3 region has the DNA TGCGCCAGCAGCCAACTAGCGGGGGGTGTCTACGAGCAGTACTTC. Its translation: CASSQLAGGVYEQYF.

The chain recombines TRBV7-9 with TRBJ1-5; TRBD1 agrees at 7 bases. In germline, CDR1 is SEHNR, CDR2 FQNEAQ (reference sequence). The CDR3 is 16 amino acids. J lost 4 bases, V lost 1 base, and 7 bases had no gene match. The chain's CDR3 is CASSLVRGGSNQPQHF. The CDR3 DNA reads TGTGCCAGCAGCTTAGTCCGAGGGGGCTCGAATCAGCCCCAGCATTTT.

The chain has TRBV4-2 and TRBJ2-1; 9 positions agree with TRBD2. The CDR3 runs to 16 residues. Losses at the gene ends were 0 bases for V and 8 bases for J; bases not matched to a gene: 8. CDR1 and CDR2 (germline): LGHNA, YNFKEQ. CDR3: CASSQDRGGGAYEQFF. The CDR3 DNA sequence: TGTGCCAGCAGCCAAGATAGAGGCGGGGGGGCGTATGAGCAGTTCTTC.

The chain joins TRBV18 to TRBJ1-1; the D gene is possibly TRBD1 (6 bases). In germline, CDR1 is KGHSH, CDR2 LQKENI. The germline V and J ends were trimmed by 6 bases and 4 bases, with 27 bases remaining between them. This CDR3 has 18 residues. CDR3 sequence: CASSPNQWGGQEGTEAFF. In nucleotides, the CDR3 is TGTGCCAGCTCCCCTAACCAATGGGGGGGGCAGGAGGGCACTGAAGCTTTCTTT.

The CDR3 spells CASSLDGQGAPGYF. The CDR3 nucleotides are TGTGCCAGCAGCCTCGACGGACAGGGGGCGCCGGGGTACTTC. This chain uses TRBV7-6 with TRBJ2-5; 11 positions agree with TRBD1. The V and J ends lost 5 bases and 13 bases, in that order; junction bases with no gene match: 12. Germline values: CDR1 SGHVS, CDR2 FNYEAQ. There are 14 residues in the CDR3. Looking up the rest from reference TRBV7-6 and TRBJ2-5 gives the full variable domain: GAGVSQSPRYKVTKRGQDVALRCDPISGHVSLYWYRQALGQGPEFLTYFNYEAQQDKSGLPNDRFSAERPEGSISTLTIQRTEQRDSAMYRCASSLDGQGAPGYFGPGTRLLVL.

Turning to this clone: This CDR3 is also generated by other DNA sequences in the sample. V gene TRBV6-1 combines with J gene TRBJ1-5; possibly TRBD1 for D (5 bases). The CDR3 loop spans 15 amino acids. V shed 7 bases and J shed 6 bases, with 19 bases lying between them. CDR1 is MNHNS and CDR2 is SASEGT in the germline V gene. The CDR3 region has the DNA TGTGCCAGCAACCCCCGCCAGGGCAGAAGTCAGCCCCAGCATTTT. The encoded protein is CASNPRQGRSQPQHF.

The J gene is TRBJ1-1, the V gene TRBV2; maybe TRBD1 (6 bases). V lost 7 bases to trimming and J lost 1 base, with 13 bases between them. Germline V gives CDR1 SNHLY, CDR2 FYNNEI. CDR3 length: 14 residues. The CDR3 bases are TGTGCCAGCACCGTGCAGGGGACGAACACTGAAGCTTTCTTT. This gives the protein CASTVQGTNTEAFF.

This chain uses TRBV4-2 with TRBJ1-5; D is perhaps TRBD1 (6 bases). This CDR3 is built from 15 residues. Trimming took 1 base from V and 2 from J, leaving 9 bases between them. Germline V gives CDR1 LGHNA, CDR2 YNFKEQ. The CDR3 sequence is CASSQGGHGNQPQHF. DNA of the CDR3: TGTGCCAGCAGCCAAGGGGGGCACGGCAATCAGCCCCAGCATTTT.

Here the CDR3 reads CASDTGTSGYTDTQYF. Here the CDR3 DNA reads TGCGCCAGCGACACCGGGACTAGCGGTTACACAGATACGCAGTATTTT. V gene TRBV5-1 combines with J gene TRBJ2-3; 11 bases are shared with TRBD2. V was pared by 7 bases and J by 2 bases, with 9 bases of the junction left unmatched. The CDR3 has 16 amino acids. CDR1 and CDR2 (germline): SGHRS, YFSETQ.

The chain is built from TRBV5-1 and TRBJ2-5; 12 bases line up with TRBD2. In germline, CDR1 is SGHRS, CDR2 YFSETQ. Losses at the gene ends were 8 bases for V and 5 bases for J; bases not matched to a gene: 10. CDR3 length equals 15 residues. In DNA, the CDR3 is TGCGCCAGTAGGACTAGCGGGATTTCTGGGGAGACCCAGTACTTC. Translated, it gives CASRTSGISGETQYF.

The rearrangement links TRBV18 to TRBJ2-1; 8 bases match TRBD2. Germline loops: CDR1 KGHSH, CDR2 LQKENI. The CDR3 has 17 residues. Trimming cost V 1 base and J 2 bases; bases outside gene matches: 7. CDR3 in DNA: TGTGCCAGCTCACCACAGGGAGCGGGAGTTACCTACAATGAGCAGTTCTTC. The encoded protein is CASSPQGAGVTYNEQFF. The whole variable domain, filled in from reference TRBV18 and TRBJ2-1, reads NAGVMQNPRHLVRRRGQEARLRCSPMKGHSHVYWYRQLPEEGLKFMVYLQKENIIDESGMPKERFSAEFPKEGPSILRIQQVVRGDSAAYFCASSPQGAGVTYNEQFFGPGTRLTVL.

The chain combines TRBV10-3 with TRBJ2-1; weak D call: TRBD2 (7 bases). Germline V gene data show CDR1 as ENHRY and CDR2 as SYGVKD. The ends were cut back, 1 base at V and 0 bases at J, with 13 bases in the middle. This CDR3 has 17 residues. The CDR3 reads CAISELGGGSSYNEQFF. CDR3 in DNA: TGTGCCATCAGTGAGTTGGGGGGCGGGAGCTCCTACAATGAGCAGTTCTTC.

This chain joins TRBV29-1 and TRBJ1-1; perhaps TRBD1 as D (6 bases). Germline V gives CDR1 SQVTM, CDR2 ANQGSEA. V lost 7 bases to trimming and J lost 2 bases, with 14 bases between them. This CDR3 spans 13 amino acids. CDR3 loop: CSASRQANTEAFF. The CDR3 bases are TGCAGCGCCAGTAGACAGGCTAACACTGAAGCTTTCTTT. The full variable domain, rest sourced from reference TRBV29-1 and TRBJ1-1, is SAVISQKPSRDICQRGTSLTIQCQVDSQVTMMFWYRQQPGQSLTLIATANQGSEATYESGFVIDKFPISRPNLTFSTLTVSNMSPEDSSIYLCSASRQANTEAFFGQGTRLTVV.

The rearrangement links TRBV9 to TRBJ1-5; D is unclear. The CDR3 runs to 14 residues. CDR1 and CDR2 (germline): SGDLS, YYNGEE. V was cut by 0 bases and J by 3 bases, with 7 bases left in between. CDR3 nucleotides: TGTGCCAGCAGCGTAGATACCAACAATCAGCCCCAGCATTTT. It specifies CASSVDTNNQPQHF.

The rearrangement links TRBV15 to TRBJ2-1; 12 nucleotides line up with TRBD2. Germline-derived CDR1 and CDR2 are LNHNV and YYDKDF (reference sequence). The trim removed 5 bases at V and 6 bases at J, leaving 5 bases unmatched. The CDR3 runs 15 residues. The CDR3 loop reads CATSRLAGGPNEQFF. Here the CDR3 DNA reads TGTGCCACCAGCCGGCTAGCGGGAGGGCCCAATGAGCAGTTCTTC.

The gene calls are TRBV19 and TRBJ2-4; possible D gene TRBD2, 6 bases. The CDR3 loop spans 17 amino acids. The germline gives CDR1 LNHDA, CDR2 SQIVND (reference sequence). V lost 3 bases to trimming and J lost 2 bases, with 17 bases between them. The CDR3 bases are TGTGCCAGTAGTATGGGACTTCAGAGTCTAACCAAAAACATTCAGTACTTC. Its translation is CASSMGLQSLTKNIQYF.

The genes are TRBV10-1 and TRBJ2-2, with D tentatively TRBD1 (6 bases). The germline CDR1 and CDR2 sequences are WNHNN and SYGVQD (reference sequence). This CDR3 contains 14 residues. Trimming took 6 bases from V and 1 from J, leaving 9 bases between them. CDR3 coding DNA: TGCGCCAGCAGACAGGACAGGAACACCGGGGAGCTGTTTTTT. Its protein is CASRQDRNTGELFF.

J is TRBJ2-4 and V is TRBV6-5, with 7 bases fitting TRBD1. V lost 5 bases and J lost 9; bases outside the gene matches: 7. The CDR3 runs to 13 residues. Germline CDR1 is MNHEY and CDR2 is SVGAGI. For the CDR3, the DNA is TGTGCCAGCAGTAGAGGACAGGTGGGCATTCAGTACTTC. Its translation is CASSRGQVGIQYF.